Presented here are 19 T cell receptor beta chains from one specimen sequenced in a study of T-cell reconstitution after alpha-beta-depleted transplantation in children. The library targeted TCRbeta and was prepared with unique molecular identifiers. TCRdb called the PCR reads again in MiXCR, with one record for every CDR3 protein. This table has fewer than 350,000 distinct CDR3 sequences, under 14% appearing once. The sample consisted of peripheral blood, taken 180 days after TCRalphabeta/CD19-depleted stem cell transplant. The source of these receptors is a male patient under 10 years old who had a stem cell transplant for chronic granulomatous disease, so the T cells may come from the graft donor.

In this sample, this clonotype turned up many times. V and J are TRBV9 and TRBJ1-1; maybe TRBD1 (5 bases). V gave up 0 bases and J gave up 4 bases, with 13 bases separating them. Looked up from germline, CDR1 is SGDLS and CDR2 is YYNGEE. There are 15 residues in the CDR3. The CDR3 reads CASSVATGLGTEAFF. The CDR3 nucleotides read TGTGCCAGCAGCGTAGCTACGGGACTGGGCACTGAAGCTTTCTTT. Full variable domain (outside the CDR3, taken from reference TRBV9 and TRBJ1-1): DSGVTQTPKHLITATGQRVTLRCSPRSGDLSVYWYQQSLDQGLQFLIQYYNGEERAKGNILERFSAQQFPDLHSELNLSSLELGDSALYFCASSVATGLGTEAFFGQGTRLTVV.

This clonotype was observed many times. J is TRBJ2-1 and V is TRBV20-1, with unresolved D. The germline V and J ends were trimmed by 2 bases and 10 bases, with 3 bases remaining between them. The CDR3 runs 9 residues. Germline V gives CDR1 DFQATT, CDR2 SNEGSKA (reference sequence). CDR3 sequence reads: CSARREQFF. CDR3 DNA: TGCAGTGCTAGACGGGAGCAGTTCTTC.

The rearrangement uses TRBV19 and TRBJ1-1; 7 bases agree with TRBD1. With 4 bases clipped from V and 3 bases from J, the junction kept 11 bases outside the gene matches. The germline V gene encodes CDR1 LNHDA and CDR2 SQIVND (reference sequence). The CDR3 consists of 16 residues. CDR3 amino acids: CASSTPFTGEDTEAFF. CDR3 DNA: TGTGCCAGTAGTACCCCTTTTACAGGGGAGGACACTGAAGCTTTCTTT.

The table lists this clonotype with many counts. The chain has TRBV29-1 and TRBJ2-5, with TRBD2 identical over 11 bases. V trimming: 6 bases; J trimming: 5 bases; junction bases outside the gene matches: 8. The germline V gene has CDR1 SQVTM and CDR2 ANQGSEA. The CDR3 has 14 amino acids. CDR3 DNA sequence: TGCAGCGTGACAACTAGCGGGAGAAGGGAGACCCAGTACTTC. Translated, it gives CSVTTSGRRETQYF.

This clonotype was recorded at least ten times. The chain recombines TRBV5-1 with TRBJ2-7; D perhaps matches TRBD2 (6 bases). The CDR3 totals 15 residues. V was pared by 0 bases and J by 2 bases, with 12 bases between. Germline V gene lookup returns CDR1 SGHRS and CDR2 YFSETQ. In DNA, the CDR3 is TGCGCCAGCAGCTTGGTTGGAGGGAACACCTACGAGCAGTACTTC. Its translation is CASSLVGGNTYEQYF.

Many counts were recorded for this clonotype. The chain links TRBV20-1 to TRBJ2-2; 9 bases line up with TRBD1. This CDR3 spans 14 amino acids. The junction had 6 bases not matched to a gene; V was cut back by 4 bases and J by 6 bases. From germline, CDR1 is DFQATT and CDR2 SNEGSKA (reference sequence). In DNA form, the CDR3 reads TGCAGTGCTAAACAGGGGGCCACGGCCGGGGAGCTGTTTTTT. Its translation: CSAKQGATAGELFF.

This clonotype occurred many times. The rearrangement links TRBV9 to TRBJ2-5; 11 nucleotides align to TRBD1. The CDR3 is 16 residues long. V lost 4 bases to trimming and J lost 1 base; unmatched junction nucleotides: 6. The germline V gene encodes CDR1 SGDLS and CDR2 YYNGEE. The CDR3 sequence: CASSPRTGGGQETQYF. In nucleotides, the CDR3 is TGTGCCAGCAGCCCGAGGACAGGGGGCGGCCAAGAGACCCAGTACTTC.

This clonotype was counted at least ten times. The DNA of the CDR3 is TGCAGCGTCGTCAGGGCTCTGAACACTGAAGCTTTCTTT. It codes for CSVVRALNTEAFF. The gene calls are TRBV29-1 and TRBJ1-1; perhaps TRBD1 as D (5 bases). V shed 6 bases and J shed 0 bases, with 11 bases lying between them. CDR1 is SQVTM, CDR2 ANQGSEA, per germline. The CDR3 consists of 13 residues.

This clonotype was observed many times. At one of its ends the junction is not consistent with the germline gene, which may arise from a read error. The chain joins TRBV7-2 to TRBJ1-4; TRBD1 might be the D (6 bases). CDR1 and CDR2 from the germline V gene are SGHTA and FQGNSA. This CDR3 has 16 amino acids. The CDR3 spells CVSSSDPTGPGEKLFF. The CDR3 region has the DNA TGTGTCAGCAGCTCAGACCCGACAGGTCCGGGGGAAAAACTGTTTTTT.

This clonotype was observed many times. This sequence joins TRBV28 and TRBJ2-3; 8 bases line up with TRBD1. The V segment lost 2 bases and the J segment 5 bases; nucleotides outside the gene matches: 9. The CDR3 spans 16 residues. Germline CDR1 and CDR2: MDHEN and SYDVKM. CDR3 sequence (DNA): TGTGCCAGCAGTTTACAGGGGGCGAGTAAGGAAGATACGCAGTATTTT. The encoded protein is CASSLQGASKEDTQYF.

This clonotype was found many times. The chain carries TRBV29-1 and TRBJ2-1; D tentatively fits TRBD1 or TRBD2 (7 bases each). The CDR3 has 16 amino acids. Germline-derived CDR1 and CDR2 are SQVTM and ANQGSEA. V lost 5 bases and J 4 bases, leaving 21 bases between the germline ends. The CDR3 loop reads CSVRQGEGRTYNEQFF. The CDR3 coding sequence is TGCAGCGTTCGCCAGGGGGAGGGCCGAACTTACAATGAGCAGTTCTTC.

Turning to this clonotype: With a much larger clone just one base away, this may be a read error. This chain links TRBV12-3 or TRBV12-4 with TRBJ2-7; 7 bases are shared with TRBD2. The CDR3 extends over 14 amino acids. The trim removed 5 bases at V and 7 bases at J, leaving 11 bases unmatched. The CDR3 sequence: CASSATGGMWEQYF. CDR3 in DNA: TGTGCCAGCAGTGCGACGGGAGGCATGTGGGAGCAGTACTTC.

Many counts were recorded for this clonotype. This chain links TRBV11-1 with TRBJ2-3; TRBD2 matches at 7 bases. Germline V gives CDR1 SGHAT, CDR2 FQDESV (reference sequence). With V trimmed by 5 bases and J by 0 bases, 5 bases remained unmatched. CDR3 length: 15 amino acids. The CDR3 protein is CASSARLASTDTQYF. Here the CDR3 DNA reads TGTGCCAGCAGCGCCAGACTAGCAAGCACAGATACGCAGTATTTT.

Ten or more counts support this clonotype. J is TRBJ2-7 and V is TRBV5-1, with 8 bases aligning to TRBD2. CDR1 SGHRS and CDR2 YFSETQ come from the germline V gene. Trimming removed 3 bases from V and 5 bases from J; junction bases left unmatched: 10. The CDR3 loop spans 15 amino acids. This CDR3 reads CASSSYGGALDEQYF. CDR3 DNA sequence: TGCGCCAGCAGCTCCTACGGGGGGGCCTTGGACGAGCAGTACTTC.

Only one count was recorded for this clonotype. This is likely a read error, given that the CDR3 carries no conserved phenylalanine or tryptophan at its end. The V call is TRBV5-1, the J call TRBJ2-3, with 13 bases identical to TRBD2. Germline trimming cut 4 bases from V and 5 bases from J; bases unmatched to any gene: 13. Germline CDR1 SGHRS, CDR2 YFSETQ. The CDR3 spans 18 residues. CDR3 DNA: TGCGCCAGCAGCCTGAGCCCCCGGACTAGCGGGAGATTAGATACGCAGTATTAT. This gives the protein CASSLSPRTSGRLDTQYY.

This clonotype was detected many times. The chain joins TRBV10-3 to TRBJ1-1; tentative D call: TRBD1 (5 bases). The V gene lost 2 bases and the J gene lost 8 bases, with 9 bases spanning the gap. The CDR3 loop spans 12 amino acids. Germline values: CDR1 ENHRY, CDR2 SYGVKD. The CDR3 spells CAISEPGAEAFF. The CDR3 DNA reads as TGTGCCATCAGTGAGCCTGGGGCGGAAGCTTTCTTT.

This clonotype was counted many times. This CDR3 is CASSGSGMRRTDTQYF. The DNA of the CDR3 is TGTGCCAGCAGCGGATCAGGGATGAGACGCACAGATACGCAGTATTTT. V usage is TRBV7-3 and J usage is TRBJ2-3; D perhaps matches TRBD1 (5 bases). The V and J ends lost 5 bases and 1 base respectively, with 16 bases between them. CDR1 SGHTA and CDR2 FQGTGA come from the germline V gene. The CDR3 extends over 16 amino acids.

This clonotype has ten or more counts. The V and J genes are TRBV7-9 and TRBJ2-1; possible D gene TRBD2, 6 bases. Trimming removed 4 bases at V and 7 bases at J, with 8 bases between. There are 12 residues in the CDR3. Germline assignment: CDR1 SEHNR and CDR2 FQNEAQ (reference sequence). The CDR3 sequence is CASSSLANEQFF. The CDR3 DNA reads TGTGCCAGCAGCTCCCTAGCGAATGAGCAGTTCTTC.

This clonotype was seen many times. V gene TRBV20-1 combines with J gene TRBJ2-1, with D possibly being TRBD1 or TRBD2 (5 bases each). Trimming left V 3 bases short and J 1 base short, with 10 bases between. CDR3 length: 14 residues. Germline assignment: CDR1 DFQATT and CDR2 SNEGSKA (reference sequence). The CDR3 spells CSASAGSSYNEQFF. The CDR3 DNA reads TGCAGTGCTAGCGCAGGGAGTTCCTACAATGAGCAGTTCTTC.